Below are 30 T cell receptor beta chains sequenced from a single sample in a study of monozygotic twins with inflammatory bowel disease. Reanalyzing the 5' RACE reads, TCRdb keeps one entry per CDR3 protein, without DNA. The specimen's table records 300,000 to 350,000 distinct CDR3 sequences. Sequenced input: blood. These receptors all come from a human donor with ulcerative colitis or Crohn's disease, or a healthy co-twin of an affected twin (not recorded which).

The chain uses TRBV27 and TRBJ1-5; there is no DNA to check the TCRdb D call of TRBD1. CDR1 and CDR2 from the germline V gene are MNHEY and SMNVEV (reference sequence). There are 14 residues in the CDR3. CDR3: CASSLGGTNQPQHF.

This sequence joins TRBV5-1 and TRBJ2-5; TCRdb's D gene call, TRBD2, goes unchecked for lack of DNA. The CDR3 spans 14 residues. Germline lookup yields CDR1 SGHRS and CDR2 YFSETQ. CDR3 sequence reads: CASSKTSGKETQYF.

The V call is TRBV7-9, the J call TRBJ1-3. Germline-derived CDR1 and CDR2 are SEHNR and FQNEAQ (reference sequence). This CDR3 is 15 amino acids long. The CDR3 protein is CASSPLMVSGNTIYF.

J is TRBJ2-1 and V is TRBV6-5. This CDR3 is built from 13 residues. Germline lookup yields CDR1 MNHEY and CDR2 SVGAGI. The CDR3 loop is CASKKPPYNEQFF.

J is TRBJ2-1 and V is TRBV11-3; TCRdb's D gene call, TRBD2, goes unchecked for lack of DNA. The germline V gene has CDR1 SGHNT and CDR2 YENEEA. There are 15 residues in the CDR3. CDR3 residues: CASSLGGSGGDEQFF.

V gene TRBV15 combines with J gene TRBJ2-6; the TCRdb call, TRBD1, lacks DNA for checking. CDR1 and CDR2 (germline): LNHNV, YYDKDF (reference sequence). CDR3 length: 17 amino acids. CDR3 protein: CATSRRTGGSGANVLTF.

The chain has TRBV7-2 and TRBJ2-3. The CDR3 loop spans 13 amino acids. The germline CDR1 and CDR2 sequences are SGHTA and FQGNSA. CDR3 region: CASSLAHSDTQYF.

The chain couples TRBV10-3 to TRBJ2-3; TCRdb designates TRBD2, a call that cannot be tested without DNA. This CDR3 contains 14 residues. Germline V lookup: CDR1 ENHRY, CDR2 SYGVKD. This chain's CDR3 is CASTLAAHTDTQYF.

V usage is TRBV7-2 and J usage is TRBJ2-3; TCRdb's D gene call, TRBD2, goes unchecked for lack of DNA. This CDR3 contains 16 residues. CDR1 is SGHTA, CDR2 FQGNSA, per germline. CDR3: CASSLMAGGYTDTQYF.

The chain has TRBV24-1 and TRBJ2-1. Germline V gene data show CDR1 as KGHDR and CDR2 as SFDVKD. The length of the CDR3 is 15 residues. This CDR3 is CATSDLLDRYNEQFF.

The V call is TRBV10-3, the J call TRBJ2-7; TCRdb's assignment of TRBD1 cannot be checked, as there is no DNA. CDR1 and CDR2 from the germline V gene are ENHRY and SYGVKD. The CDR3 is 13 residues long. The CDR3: CAISRESEYEQYF.

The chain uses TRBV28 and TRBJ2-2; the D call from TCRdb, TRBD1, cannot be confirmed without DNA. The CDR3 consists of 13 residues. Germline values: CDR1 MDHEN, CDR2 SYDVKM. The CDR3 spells CANAGHQGGELFF.

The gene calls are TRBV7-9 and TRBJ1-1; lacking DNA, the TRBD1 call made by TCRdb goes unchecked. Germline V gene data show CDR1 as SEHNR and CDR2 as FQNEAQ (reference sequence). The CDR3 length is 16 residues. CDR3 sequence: CASSLERGGWDTEAFF.

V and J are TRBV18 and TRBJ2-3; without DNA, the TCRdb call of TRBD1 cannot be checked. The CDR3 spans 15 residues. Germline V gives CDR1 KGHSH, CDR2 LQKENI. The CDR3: CASSPGTRSTDTQYF.

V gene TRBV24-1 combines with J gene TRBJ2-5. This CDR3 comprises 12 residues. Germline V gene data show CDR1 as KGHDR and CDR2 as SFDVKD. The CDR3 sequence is CATSVGVETQYF.

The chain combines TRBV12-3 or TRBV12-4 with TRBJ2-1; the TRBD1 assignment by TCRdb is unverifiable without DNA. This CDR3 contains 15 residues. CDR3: CASRDGQGYDNEQFF.

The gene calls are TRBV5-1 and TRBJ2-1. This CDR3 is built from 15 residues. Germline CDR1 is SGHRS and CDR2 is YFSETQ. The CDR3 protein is CASSLAISTVNEQFF.

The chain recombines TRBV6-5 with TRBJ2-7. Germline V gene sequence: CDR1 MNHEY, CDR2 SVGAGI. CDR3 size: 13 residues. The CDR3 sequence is CASSYSGTYEQYF.

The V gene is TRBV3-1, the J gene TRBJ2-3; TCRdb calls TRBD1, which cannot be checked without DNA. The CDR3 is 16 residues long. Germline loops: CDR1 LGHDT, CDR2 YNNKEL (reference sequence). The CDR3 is CASSPGDRGQLDTQYF.

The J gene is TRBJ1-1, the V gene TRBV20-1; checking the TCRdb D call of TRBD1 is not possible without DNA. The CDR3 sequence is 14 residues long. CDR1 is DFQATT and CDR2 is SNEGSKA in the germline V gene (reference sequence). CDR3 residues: CSAPGTEMNTEAFF.

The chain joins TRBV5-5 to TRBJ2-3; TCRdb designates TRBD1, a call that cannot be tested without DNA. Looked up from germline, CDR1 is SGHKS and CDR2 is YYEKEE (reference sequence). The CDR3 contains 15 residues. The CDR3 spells CASSRRGQGPDTQYF.

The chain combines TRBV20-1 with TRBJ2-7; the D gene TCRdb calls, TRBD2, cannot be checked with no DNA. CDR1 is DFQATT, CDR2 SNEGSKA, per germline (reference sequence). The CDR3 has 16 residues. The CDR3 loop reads CSASTRTLGFSYEQYF.

CDR3: CASSVQGRDEQFF. This chain links TRBV2 with TRBJ2-1; as DNA is missing, the TRBD2 call by TCRdb cannot be tested. The CDR3 extends over 13 amino acids. Germline CDR1 SNHLY, CDR2 FYNNEI.

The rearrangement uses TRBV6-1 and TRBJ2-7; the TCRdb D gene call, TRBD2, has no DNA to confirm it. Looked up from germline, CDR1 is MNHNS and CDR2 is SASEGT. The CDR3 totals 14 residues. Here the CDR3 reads CASSSGLGDYEQYF.

CDR3 loop: CASSCSRTVPGDTQYF. The gene calls are TRBV6-5 and TRBJ2-3; TCRdb selects TRBD1, and the lack of DNA leaves this call unchecked. CDR3 size: 16 residues. Germline V gene lookup returns CDR1 MNHEY and CDR2 SVGAGI.

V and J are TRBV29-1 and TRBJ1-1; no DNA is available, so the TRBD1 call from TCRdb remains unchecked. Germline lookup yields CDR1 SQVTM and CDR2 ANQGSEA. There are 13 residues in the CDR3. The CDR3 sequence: CSVEGTGRTEAFF.

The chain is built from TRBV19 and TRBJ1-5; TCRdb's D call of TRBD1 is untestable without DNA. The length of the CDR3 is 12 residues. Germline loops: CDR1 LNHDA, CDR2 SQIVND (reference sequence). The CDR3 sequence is CASSMGEQPQHF. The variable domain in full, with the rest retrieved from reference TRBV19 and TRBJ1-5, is DGGITQSPKYLFRKEGQNVTLSCEQNLNHDAMYWYRQDPGQGLRLIYYSQIVNDFQKGDIAEGYSVSREKKESFPLTVTSAQKNPTAFYLCASSMGEQPQHFGDGTRLSIL.

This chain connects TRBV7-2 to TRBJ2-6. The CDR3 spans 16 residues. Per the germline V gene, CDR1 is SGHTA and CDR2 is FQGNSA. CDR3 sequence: CASSLRRSSGANVLTF.

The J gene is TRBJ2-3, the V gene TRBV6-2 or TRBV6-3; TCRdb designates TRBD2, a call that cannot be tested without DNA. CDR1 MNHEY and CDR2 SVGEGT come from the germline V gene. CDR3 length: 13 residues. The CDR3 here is CASKDLATDTQYF.

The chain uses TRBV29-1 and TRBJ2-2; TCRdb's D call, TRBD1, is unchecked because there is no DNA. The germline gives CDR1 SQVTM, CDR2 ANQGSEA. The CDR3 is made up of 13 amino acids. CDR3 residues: CSATGEDTGELFF.